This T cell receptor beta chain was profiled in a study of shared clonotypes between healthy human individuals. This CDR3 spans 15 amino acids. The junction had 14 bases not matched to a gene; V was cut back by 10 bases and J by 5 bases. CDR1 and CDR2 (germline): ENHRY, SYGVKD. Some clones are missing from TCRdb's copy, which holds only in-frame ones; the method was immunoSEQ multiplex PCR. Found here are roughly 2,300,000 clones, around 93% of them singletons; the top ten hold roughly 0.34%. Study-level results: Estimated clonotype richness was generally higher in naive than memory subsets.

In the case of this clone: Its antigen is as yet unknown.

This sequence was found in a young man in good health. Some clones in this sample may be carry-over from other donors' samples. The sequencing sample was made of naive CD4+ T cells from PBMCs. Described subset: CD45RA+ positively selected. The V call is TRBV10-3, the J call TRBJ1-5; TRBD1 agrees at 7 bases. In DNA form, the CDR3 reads TGTGCCACCGGGGGGTTAGGGGGCCAGGATCAGCCCCAGCATTTT. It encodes CATGGLGGQDQPQHF.